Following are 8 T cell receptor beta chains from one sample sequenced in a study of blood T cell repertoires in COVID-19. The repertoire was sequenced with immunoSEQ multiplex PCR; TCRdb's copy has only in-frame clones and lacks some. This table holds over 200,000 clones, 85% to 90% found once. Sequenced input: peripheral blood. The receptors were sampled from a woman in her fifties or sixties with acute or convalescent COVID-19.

CDR3 amino acids: CASSYPDRIYGYTF. Written as DNA, the CDR3 is TGTGCCAGCAGTTACCCCGACAGGATCTATGGCTACACCTTC. This sequence joins TRBV6-6 and TRBJ1-2; tentatively, D is TRBD1 (6 bases). Germline CDR1 and CDR2: MNHNY and SVGAGI (reference sequence). V gave up 2 bases and J gave up 4 bases, with 11 bases separating them. This CDR3 region has 14 residues.

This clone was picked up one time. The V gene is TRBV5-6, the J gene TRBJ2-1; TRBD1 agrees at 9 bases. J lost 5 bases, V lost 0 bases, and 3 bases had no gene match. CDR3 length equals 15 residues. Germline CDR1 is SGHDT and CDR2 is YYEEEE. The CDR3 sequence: CASSLVGQGNNEQFF. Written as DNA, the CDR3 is TGTGCCAGCAGCTTGGTGGGACAGGGTAACAATGAGCAGTTCTTC. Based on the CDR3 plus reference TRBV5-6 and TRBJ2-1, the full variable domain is DAGVTQSPTHLIKTRGQQVTLRCSPKSGHDTVSWYQQALGQGPQFIFQYYEEEERQRGNFPDRFSGHQFPNYSSELNVNALLLGDSALYLCASSLVGQGNNEQFFGPGTRLTVL.

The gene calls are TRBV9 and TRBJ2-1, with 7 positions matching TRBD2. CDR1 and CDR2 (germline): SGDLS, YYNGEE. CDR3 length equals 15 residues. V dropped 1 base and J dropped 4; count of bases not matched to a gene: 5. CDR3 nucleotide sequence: TGTGCCAGCAGCGTAATCGGGGGGAGGTACAATGAGCAGTTCTTC. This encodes CASSVIGGRYNEQFF. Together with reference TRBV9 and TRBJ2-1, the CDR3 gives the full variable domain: DSGVTQTPKHLITATGQRVTLRCSPRSGDLSVYWYQQSLDQGLQFLIQYYNGEERAKGNILERFSAQQFPDLHSELNLSSLELGDSALYFCASSVIGGRYNEQFFGPGTRLTVL.

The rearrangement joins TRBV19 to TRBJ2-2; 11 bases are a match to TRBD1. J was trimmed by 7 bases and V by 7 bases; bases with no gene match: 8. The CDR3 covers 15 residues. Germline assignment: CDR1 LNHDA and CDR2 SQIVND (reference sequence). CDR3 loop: CASKLDRGRNGELFF. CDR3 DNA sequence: TGTGCCAGTAAACTGGACAGGGGGCGGAACGGGGAGCTGTTTTTT.

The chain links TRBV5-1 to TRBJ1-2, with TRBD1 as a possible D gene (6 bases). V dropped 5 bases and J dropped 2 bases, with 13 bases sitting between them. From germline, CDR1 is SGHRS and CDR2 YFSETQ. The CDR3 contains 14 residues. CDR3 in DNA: TGCGCCAGCAGAGCGGAGGGGGGGAACTATGGCTACACCTTC. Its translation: CASRAEGGNYGYTF.

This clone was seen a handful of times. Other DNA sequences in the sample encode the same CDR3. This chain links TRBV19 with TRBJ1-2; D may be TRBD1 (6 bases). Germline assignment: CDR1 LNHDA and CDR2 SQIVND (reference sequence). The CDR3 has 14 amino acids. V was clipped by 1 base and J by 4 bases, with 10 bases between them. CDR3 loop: CASSIGQGTYGYTF. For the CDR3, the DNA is TGTGCCAGTAGTATAGGGCAGGGGACCTATGGCTACACCTTC.

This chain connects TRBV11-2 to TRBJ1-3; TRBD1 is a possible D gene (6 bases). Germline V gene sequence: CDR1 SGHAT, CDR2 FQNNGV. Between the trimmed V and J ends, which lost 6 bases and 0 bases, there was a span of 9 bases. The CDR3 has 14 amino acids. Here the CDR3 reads CASRGGGSGNTIYF. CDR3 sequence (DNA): TGTGCCAGCAGGGGAGGGGGCTCTGGAAACACCATATATTTT. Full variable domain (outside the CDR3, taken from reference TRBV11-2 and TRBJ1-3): EAGVAQSPRYKIIEKRQSVAFWCNPISGHATLYWYQQILGQGPKLLIQFQNNGVVDDSQLPKDRFSAERLKGVDSTLKIQPAKLEDSAVYLCASRGGGSGNTIYFGEGSWLTVV.

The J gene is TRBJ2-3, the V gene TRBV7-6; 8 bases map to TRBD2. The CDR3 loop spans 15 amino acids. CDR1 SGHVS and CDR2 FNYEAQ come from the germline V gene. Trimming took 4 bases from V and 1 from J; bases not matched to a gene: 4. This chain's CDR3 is CASSSRGGRTDTQYF. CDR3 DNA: TGTGCCAGCAGCTCACGGGGGGGACGCACAGATACGCAGTATTTT.